The present T cell receptor beta chain was sequenced within a study of metastatic and nonmetastatic thyroid tumors. Study at large: From malignant and benign thyroid patients, repertoires in blood and in tumor or nodule tissue were compared.

Germline V lookup: CDR1 DFQATT, CDR2 SNEGSKA (reference sequence). The CDR3 is 16 amino acids. With 6 bases clipped from V and 3 bases from J, the junction kept 13 bases outside the gene matches. TCRdb reprocessed the PCR reads via MiXCR. This table holds approximately 37,000 clones, about a fifth found once. Not a single patient had been given any form of treatment at any point before undergoing thyroid surgery. Study-wide results and limits: Patients with malignant thyroid tumors reportedly had significantly higher TCR beta diversity than those with benign nodules, in blood and tumor.

Ten or more counts support this clone. What it binds is unknown. The source material was tumor tissue. The V gene is TRBV20-1, the J gene TRBJ2-1; 8 positions agree with TRBD2. This receptor was taken from a male donor with papillary thyroid cancer or a benign thyroid nodule (not recorded which). Some clones in this sample may be carry-over from other donors' samples. The CDR3 region has the DNA TGCAGTGCGTCAGATCCCGGGACTAGAGACTACAATGAGCAGTTCTTC. This encodes CSASDPGTRDYNEQFF.